This TCR beta chain was identified during a study of blood T cell repertoires in COVID-19. Study in general: Samples representing acute and convalescent COVID-19 were sourced from the United States, Italy and Spain. T cells, B-cell-depleted T cells, or PBMCs supplied cDNA or gDNA.

Germline V gene sequence: CDR1 SEHNR, CDR2 FQNEAQ (reference sequence). This CDR3 has 16 amino acids. Trimming pared 2 bases from V and 2 bases from J, leaving 14 bases between. Original handling: Reference gene primer amplification in the assay estimated nucleated cell counts. Clones were read by immunoSEQ multiplex PCR, and TCRdb kept only the in-frame ones, dropping some. V and J calls and clone size come straight from that table; D and trimming were deduced from the DNA. Here the sample spans roughly 150,000 clones, 80% to 90% being singletons. The source material was peripheral blood. The receptor's source is a woman aged 70-85 years with acute or convalescent COVID-19. The chain carries TRBV7-9 and TRBJ2-3; tentative D call: TRBD1 (6 bases). CDR3 region: CASSLWGTPNTDTQYF. The CDR3 DNA reads TGTGCCAGCAGCTTATGGGGGACACCTAACACAGATACGCAGTATTTT. The full variable domain, completed using reference TRBV7-9 and TRBJ2-3, is DTGVSQNPRHKITKRGQNVTFRCDPISEHNRLYWYRQTLGQGPEFLTYFQNEAQLEKSRLLSDRFSAERPKGSFSTLEIQRTEQGDSAMYLCASSLWGTPNTDTQYFGPGTRLTVL.